This entry describes one T cell receptor beta chain. Its target is unknown. Trimming left V 6 bases short and J 0 bases short, with 10 bases between. There are 13 residues in the CDR3. CDR1 is GTSNPN, CDR2 SVGIG, per germline (reference sequence). Source study methods: ImmunoSEQ yielded junction-only sequences lacking quality scores, so filtering differed. The method was immunoSEQ multiplex PCR; TCRdb's version includes in-frame clones alone and lacks a portion of them. V and J calls and clone size are as listed in that table; D and trimming were resolved from the DNA. This table holds millions of clones, roughly nine tenths found once. The entry originates in a study of shared clonotypes between healthy human individuals. Background on the study: Donors, aged 18 to 49, were a couple of women and three men.

Study-wide results and limits: Naive subsets usually exceeded memory subsets in estimated richness.

Sequencing input: naive CD4+ T cells sorted from blood. Subset defined: CD45RA+ positively selected. The chain joins TRBV30 to TRBJ2-3; D is undetermined. The origin of this receptor is a man between 18 and 29 years old in good health. The CDR3 DNA reads as TGTGCCTGCCCATCTAATAGCACAGATACGCAGTATTTT. This encodes CACPSNSTDTQYF.